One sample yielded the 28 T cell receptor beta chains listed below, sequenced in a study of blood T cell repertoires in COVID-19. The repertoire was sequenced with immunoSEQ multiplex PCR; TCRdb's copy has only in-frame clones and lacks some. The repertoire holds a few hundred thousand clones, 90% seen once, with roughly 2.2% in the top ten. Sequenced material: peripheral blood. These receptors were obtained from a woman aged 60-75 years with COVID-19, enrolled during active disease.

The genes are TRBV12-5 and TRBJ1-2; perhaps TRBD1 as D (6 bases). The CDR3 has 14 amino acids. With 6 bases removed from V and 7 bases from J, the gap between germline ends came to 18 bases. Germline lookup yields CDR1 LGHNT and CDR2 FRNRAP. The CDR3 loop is CASGRADRLGGYTF. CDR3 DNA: TGTGCTAGTGGCCGCGCCGACAGGTTGGGTGGCTACACCTTC. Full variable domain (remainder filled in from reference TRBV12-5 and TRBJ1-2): DARVTQTPRHKVTEMGQEVTMRCQPILGHNTVFWYRQTMMQGLELLAYFRNRAPLDDSGMPKDRFSAEMPDATLATLKIQPSEPRDSAVYFCASGRADRLGGYTFGSGTRLTVV.

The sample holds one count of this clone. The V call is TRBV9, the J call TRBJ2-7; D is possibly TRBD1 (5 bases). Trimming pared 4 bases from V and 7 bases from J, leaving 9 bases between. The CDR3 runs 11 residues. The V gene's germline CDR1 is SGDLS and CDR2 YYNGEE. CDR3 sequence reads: CASSSSGEQYF. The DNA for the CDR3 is TGTGCCAGCAGCTCCTCAGGGGAGCAGTACTTC.

The CDR3 DNA sequence: TGCGCCAGCAGTGATGGGTGCAGAGGGTCTATAAACACCATATATTTT. Protein product: CASSDGCRGSINTIYF. The chain couples TRBV10-1 to TRBJ1-3, with D uncertain. The V and J ends lost 3 bases and 6 bases respectively, with 18 bases between them. This CDR3 has 16 residues. CDR1 and CDR2 (germline): WNHNN, SYGVQD (reference sequence).

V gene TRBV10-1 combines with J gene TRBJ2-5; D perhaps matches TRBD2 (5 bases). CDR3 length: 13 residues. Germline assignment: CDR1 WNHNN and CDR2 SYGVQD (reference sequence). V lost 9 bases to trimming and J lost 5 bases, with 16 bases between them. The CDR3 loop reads CARYAGLAETQYF. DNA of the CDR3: TGCGCCAGATACGCCGGGCTAGCTGAGACCCAGTACTTC.

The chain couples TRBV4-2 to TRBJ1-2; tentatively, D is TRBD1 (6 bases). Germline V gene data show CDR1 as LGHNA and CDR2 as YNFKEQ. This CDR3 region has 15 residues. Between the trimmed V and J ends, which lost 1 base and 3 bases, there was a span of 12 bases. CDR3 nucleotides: TGTGCCAGCAGCCAAGTTGGGCAGGGGTACTATGGCTACACCTTC. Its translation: CASSQVGQGYYGYTF.

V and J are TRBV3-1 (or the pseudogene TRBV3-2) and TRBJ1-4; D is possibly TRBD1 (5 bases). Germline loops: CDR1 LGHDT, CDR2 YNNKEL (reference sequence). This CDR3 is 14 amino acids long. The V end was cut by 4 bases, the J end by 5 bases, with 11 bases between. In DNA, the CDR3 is TGTGCCAGCAGCCCAATGGGACTGAATGAAAAACTGTTTTTT. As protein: CASSPMGLNEKLFF.

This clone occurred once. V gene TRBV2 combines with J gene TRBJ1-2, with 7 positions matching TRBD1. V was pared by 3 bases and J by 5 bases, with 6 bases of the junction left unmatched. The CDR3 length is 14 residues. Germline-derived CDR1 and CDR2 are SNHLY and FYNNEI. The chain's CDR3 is CASSDNRGSYGYTF. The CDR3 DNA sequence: TGTGCCAGCAGTGATAACAGGGGATCTTATGGCTACACCTTC.

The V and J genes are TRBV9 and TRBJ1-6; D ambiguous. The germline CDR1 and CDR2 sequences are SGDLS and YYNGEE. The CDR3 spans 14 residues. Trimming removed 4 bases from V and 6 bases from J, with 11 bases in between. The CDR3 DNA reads TGTGCCAGCAGCTCCGGGATCCCTAATTCACCCCTCCACTTT. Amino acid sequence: CASSSGIPNSPLHF. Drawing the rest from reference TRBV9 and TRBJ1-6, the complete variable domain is DSGVTQTPKHLITATGQRVTLRCSPRSGDLSVYWYQQSLDQGLQFLIQYYNGEERAKGNILERFSAQQFPDLHSELNLSSLELGDSALYFCASSSGIPNSPLHFGNGTRLTVT.

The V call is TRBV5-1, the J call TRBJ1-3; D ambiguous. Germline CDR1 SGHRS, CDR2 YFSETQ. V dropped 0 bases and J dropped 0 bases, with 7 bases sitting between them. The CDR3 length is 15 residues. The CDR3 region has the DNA TGCGCCAGCAGCTTGGATGGCCCCTCTGGAAACACCATATATTTT. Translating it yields CASSLDGPSGNTIYF.

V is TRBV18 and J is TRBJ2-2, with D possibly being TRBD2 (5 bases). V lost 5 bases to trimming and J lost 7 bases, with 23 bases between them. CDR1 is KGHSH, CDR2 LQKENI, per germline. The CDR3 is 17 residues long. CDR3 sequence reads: CASSRSPGSRSGGELFF. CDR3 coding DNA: TGTGCCAGCTCAAGATCCCCGGGGAGCCGATCCGGCGGGGAGCTGTTTTTT.

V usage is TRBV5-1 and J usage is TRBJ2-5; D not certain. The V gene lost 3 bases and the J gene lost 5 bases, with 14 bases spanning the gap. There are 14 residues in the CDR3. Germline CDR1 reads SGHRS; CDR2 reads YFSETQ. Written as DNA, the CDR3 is TGCGCCAGCAGCTCCGCCCGCTCGGTGGAGACCCAGTACTTC. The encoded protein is CASSSARSVETQYF.

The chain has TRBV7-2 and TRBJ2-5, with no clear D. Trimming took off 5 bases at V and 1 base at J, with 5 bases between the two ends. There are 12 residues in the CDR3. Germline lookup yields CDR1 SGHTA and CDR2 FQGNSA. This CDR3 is CASSPVQETQYF. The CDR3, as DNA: TGTGCCAGCAGCCCGGTCCAAGAGACCCAGTACTTC.

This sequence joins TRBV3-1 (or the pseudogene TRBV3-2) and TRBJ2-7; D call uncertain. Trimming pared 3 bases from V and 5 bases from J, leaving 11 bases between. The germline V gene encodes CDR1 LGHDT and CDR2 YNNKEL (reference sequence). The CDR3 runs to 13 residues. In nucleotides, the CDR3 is TGTGCCAGCAGCCACCTGAACAGCAACGAGCAGTACTTC. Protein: CASSHLNSNEQYF.

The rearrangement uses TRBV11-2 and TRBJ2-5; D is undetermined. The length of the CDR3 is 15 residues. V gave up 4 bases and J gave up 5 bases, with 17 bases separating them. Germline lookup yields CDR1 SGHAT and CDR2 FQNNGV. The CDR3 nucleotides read TGTGCCAGCAGCTCGTCCCCGATGCGTTCGGAGACCCAGTACTTC. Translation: CASSSSPMRSETQYF.

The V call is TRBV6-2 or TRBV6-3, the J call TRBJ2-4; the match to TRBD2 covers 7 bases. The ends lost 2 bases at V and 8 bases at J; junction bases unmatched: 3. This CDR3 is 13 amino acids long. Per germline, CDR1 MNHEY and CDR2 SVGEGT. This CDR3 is CASSYGGGDIQYF. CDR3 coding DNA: TGTGCCAGCAGTTACGGGGGGGGAGACATTCAGTACTTC.

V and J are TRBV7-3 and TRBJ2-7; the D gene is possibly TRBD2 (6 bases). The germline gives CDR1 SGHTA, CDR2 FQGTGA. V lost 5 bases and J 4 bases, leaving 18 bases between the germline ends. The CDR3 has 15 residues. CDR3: CASSGFLLGTYEQYF. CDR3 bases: TGTGCCAGCAGCGGTTTTTTACTCGGGACTTACGAGCAGTACTTC.

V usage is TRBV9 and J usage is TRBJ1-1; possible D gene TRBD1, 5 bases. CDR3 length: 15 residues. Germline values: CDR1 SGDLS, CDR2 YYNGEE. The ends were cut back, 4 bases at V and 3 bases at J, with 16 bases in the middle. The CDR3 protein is CASSPQTRGDTEAFF. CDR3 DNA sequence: TGTGCCAGCAGCCCTCAGACCCGGGGGGACACTGAAGCTTTCTTT.

CDR3 sequence: CASRAPGRETQYF. The CDR3 nucleotides are TGTGCCAGCAGGGCCCCGGGTAGAGAGACCCAGTACTTC. The J gene is TRBJ2-5, the V gene TRBV2, with no clear D. With 6 bases removed from V and 4 bases from J, the gap between germline ends came to 12 bases. This CDR3 is 13 amino acids long. Germline CDR1 is SNHLY and CDR2 is FYNNEI. The variable domain in full, with the rest retrieved from reference TRBV2 and TRBJ2-5, is EPEVTQTPSHQVTQMGQEVILRCVPISNHLYFYWYRQILGQKVEFLVSFYNNEISEKSEIFDDQFSVERPDGSNFTLKIRSTKLEDSAMYFCASRAPGRETQYFGPGTRLLVL.

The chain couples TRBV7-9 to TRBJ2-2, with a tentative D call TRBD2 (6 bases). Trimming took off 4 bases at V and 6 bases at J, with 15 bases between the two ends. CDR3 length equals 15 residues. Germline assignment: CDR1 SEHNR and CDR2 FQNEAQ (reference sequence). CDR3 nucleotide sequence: TGTGCCAGCAGCTCGGGGTCGGGGGTCTCCGGGGAGCTGTTTTTT. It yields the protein CASSSGSGVSGELFF.

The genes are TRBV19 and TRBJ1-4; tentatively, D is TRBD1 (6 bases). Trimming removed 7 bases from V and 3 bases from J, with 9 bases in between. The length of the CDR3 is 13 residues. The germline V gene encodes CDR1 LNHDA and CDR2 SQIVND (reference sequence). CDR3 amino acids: CASTGVSNEKLFF. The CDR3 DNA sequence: TGTGCCAGTACAGGGGTGTCTAATGAAAAACTGTTTTTT.

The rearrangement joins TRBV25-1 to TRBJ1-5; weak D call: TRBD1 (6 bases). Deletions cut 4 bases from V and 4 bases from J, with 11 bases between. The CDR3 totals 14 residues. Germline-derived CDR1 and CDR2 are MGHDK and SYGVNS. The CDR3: CASSGMGANQPQHF. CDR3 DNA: TGTGCCAGCAGTGGGATGGGGGCAAATCAGCCCCAGCATTTT.

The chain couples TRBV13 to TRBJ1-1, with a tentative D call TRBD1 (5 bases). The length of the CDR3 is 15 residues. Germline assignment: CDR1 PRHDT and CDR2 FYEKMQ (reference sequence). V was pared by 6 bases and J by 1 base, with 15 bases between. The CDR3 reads CASSQTGTGNTEAFF. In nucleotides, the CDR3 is TGTGCCAGCAGTCAAACGGGTACAGGGAACACTGAAGCTTTCTTT.

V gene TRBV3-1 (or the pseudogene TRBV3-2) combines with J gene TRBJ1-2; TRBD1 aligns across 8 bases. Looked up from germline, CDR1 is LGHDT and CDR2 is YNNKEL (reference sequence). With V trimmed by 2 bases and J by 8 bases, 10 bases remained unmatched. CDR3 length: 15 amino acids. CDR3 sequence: CASSQSNGQGYGYTF. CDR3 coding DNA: TGTGCCAGCAGCCAATCCAACGGACAGGGCTACGGCTACACCTTC.

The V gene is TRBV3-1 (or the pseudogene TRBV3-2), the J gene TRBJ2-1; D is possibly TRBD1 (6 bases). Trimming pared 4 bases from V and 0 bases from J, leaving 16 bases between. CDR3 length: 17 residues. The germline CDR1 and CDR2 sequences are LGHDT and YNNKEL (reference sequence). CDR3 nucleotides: TGTGCCAGCAGCCTCATTACAGGGCGAAGCTCCTACAATGAGCAGTTCTTC. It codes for CASSLITGRSSYNEQFF.

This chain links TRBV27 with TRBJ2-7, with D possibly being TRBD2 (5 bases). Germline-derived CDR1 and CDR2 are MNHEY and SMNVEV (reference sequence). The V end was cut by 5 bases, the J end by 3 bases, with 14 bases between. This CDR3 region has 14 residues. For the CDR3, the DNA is TGTGCCAGCAGTCCCCACCGGGGAAACTACGAGCAGTACTTC. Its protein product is CASSPHRGNYEQYF.

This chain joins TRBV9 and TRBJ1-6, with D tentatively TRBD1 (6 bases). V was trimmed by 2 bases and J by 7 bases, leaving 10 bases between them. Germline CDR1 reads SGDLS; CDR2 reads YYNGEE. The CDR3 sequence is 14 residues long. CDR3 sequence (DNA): TGTGCCAGCAGCGTTGGACAGACCAATTCACCCCTCCACTTT. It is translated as CASSVGQTNSPLHF.

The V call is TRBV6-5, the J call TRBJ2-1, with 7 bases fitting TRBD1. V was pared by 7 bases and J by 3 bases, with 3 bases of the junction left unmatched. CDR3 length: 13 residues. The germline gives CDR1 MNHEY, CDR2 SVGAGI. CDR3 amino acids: CASIPGGYNEQFF. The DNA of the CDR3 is TGTGCCAGCATCCCAGGGGGCTACAATGAGCAGTTCTTC.

The DNA for the CDR3 is TGCGCCAGCAGCCAAGTGTTTCAGGGGGCGACCCCTCAGCCCCAGCATTTT. This translates into CASSQVFQGATPQPQHF. V is TRBV4-1 and J is TRBJ1-5; 8 bases fit TRBD1. V lost 1 base and J lost 6; bases outside the gene matches: 11. The CDR3 consists of 17 residues. Per the germline V gene, CDR1 is MGHRA and CDR2 is YSYEKL.